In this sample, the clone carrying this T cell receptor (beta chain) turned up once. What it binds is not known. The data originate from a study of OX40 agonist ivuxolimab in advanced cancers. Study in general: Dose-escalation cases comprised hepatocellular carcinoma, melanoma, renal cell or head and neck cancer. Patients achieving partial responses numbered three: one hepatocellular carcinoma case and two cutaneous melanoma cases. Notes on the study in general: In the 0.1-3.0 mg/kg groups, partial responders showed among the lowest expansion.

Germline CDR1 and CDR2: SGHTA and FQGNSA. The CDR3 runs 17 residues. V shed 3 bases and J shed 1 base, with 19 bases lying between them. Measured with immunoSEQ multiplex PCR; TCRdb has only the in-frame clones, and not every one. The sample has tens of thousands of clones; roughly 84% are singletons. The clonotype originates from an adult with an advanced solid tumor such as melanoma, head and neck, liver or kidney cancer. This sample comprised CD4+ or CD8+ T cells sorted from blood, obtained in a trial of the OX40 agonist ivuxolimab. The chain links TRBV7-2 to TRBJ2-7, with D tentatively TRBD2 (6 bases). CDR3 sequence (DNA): TGTGCCAGCAGCTTCAGAAACCGGCGGGGTCTATCCTACGAGCAGTACTTC. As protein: CASSFRNRRGLSYEQYF.